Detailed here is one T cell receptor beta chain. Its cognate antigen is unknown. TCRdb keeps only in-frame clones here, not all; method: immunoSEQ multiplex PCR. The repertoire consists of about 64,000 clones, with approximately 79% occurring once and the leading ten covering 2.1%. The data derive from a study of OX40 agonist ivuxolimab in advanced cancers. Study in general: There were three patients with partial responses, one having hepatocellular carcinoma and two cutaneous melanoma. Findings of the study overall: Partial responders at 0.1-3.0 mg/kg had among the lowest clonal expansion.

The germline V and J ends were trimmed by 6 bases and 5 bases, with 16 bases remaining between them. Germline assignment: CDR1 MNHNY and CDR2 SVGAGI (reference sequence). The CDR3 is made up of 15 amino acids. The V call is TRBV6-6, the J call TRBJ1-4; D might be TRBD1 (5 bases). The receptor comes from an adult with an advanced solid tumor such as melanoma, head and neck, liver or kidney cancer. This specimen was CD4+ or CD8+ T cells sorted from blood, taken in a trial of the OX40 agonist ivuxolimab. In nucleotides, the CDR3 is TGTGCCAGCAGGCAATTCTTGGAGGGGAATGAAAAACTGTTTTTT. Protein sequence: CASRQFLEGNEKLFF.